The clone carrying this TCR beta chain was counted ten times or more. The antigen remains unidentified. Trimming pared 8 bases from V and 1 base from J, leaving 11 bases between. Germline-derived CDR1 and CDR2 are SNHLY and FYNNEI. The length of the CDR3 is 13 residues. The authors built TCR beta libraries using iRepertoire HTBI primers and Arm-PCR of CDR3 regions. TCRdb fed the multiplex PCR reads into MiXCR, producing one record per CDR3 protein. This sample has 400,000 to 450,000 distinct CDR3 sequences; about a quarter occur once, and the top ten carry about a quarter. The sample comes from a study of regulatory T cells in long-lasting Graves disease. Specified time point: persistent/refractory GD, antithyroid drugs over 5 years with positive TRAb. PBMC-extracted RNA yielded the TCR library. The patients were enrolled through endocrinology in Xi'an, China. Nine milliliters of peripheral blood went into EDTA tubes.

Study-wide results and caveats: Persistent disease exhibited a predilection for TRBV28, TRBJ1-2 and TRBJ2-5. No thyroid tissue was studied; the work used peripheral blood only.

The clonotype originates from a female donor with Graves disease. This chain links TRBV2 with TRBJ1-1; D possibly corresponds to TRBD1 (5 bases). This specimen was peripheral blood mononuclear cells (PBMCs), taken when the disease was refractory, from a patient treated with antithyroid drugs. CDR3 loop: CASGRGGNTEAFF. CDR3 DNA: TGTGCCAGCGGAAGGGGAGGGAACACTGAAGCTTTCTTT.